Sequencing of this T cell receptor beta chain was carried out in a study of monozygotic twins with inflammatory bowel disease. Findings and caveats of the study: Background noise in patient repertoires may stem from differing immunosuppressive treatments.

One entry per CDR3 protein, without DNA, is what TCRdb gives after re-calling the 5' RACE reads. In all, the sample yields some 130,000 distinct CDR3 sequences. With regard to this clonotype: Its cognate antigen is unknown.

Blood samples measuring approximately 2.4 ml were taken per donor. Germline-derived CDR1 and CDR2 are DFQATT and SNEGSKA (reference sequence). The CDR3 totals 13 residues. This clonotype was sampled from a human donor with ulcerative colitis or Crohn's disease, or a healthy co-twin of an affected twin (not recorded which). The specimen was blood. V gene TRBV20-1 combines with J gene TRBJ2-5; no DNA is available, so the TRBD1 call from TCRdb remains unchecked. CDR3 in amino acids: CSARGTGRETQYF.